Below, 20 T cell receptor beta chains from the same sample are listed, as sequenced in a study of cytomegalovirus exposure and HLA in healthy donors. A multiplex PCR was run with 60 Vbeta primers and 13 Jbeta primers. The method was immunoSEQ multiplex PCR; TCRdb's version includes in-frame clones alone and lacks a portion of them. The sample lists some 180,000 clones, approximately 84% occurring once. Sequenced: PBMCs. The receptors were sampled from a female donor in good health and CMV-seronegative.

V gene TRBV10-3 combines with J gene TRBJ2-5; D possibly corresponds to TRBD2 (5 bases). The CDR3 is made up of 17 amino acids. Germline V gene lookup returns CDR1 ENHRY and CDR2 SYGVKD. Trimming took off 3 bases at V and 3 bases at J, with 20 bases between the two ends. The chain's CDR3 is CAISDQGRGSREETQYF. CDR3 DNA: TGTGCCATCAGTGACCAAGGGAGAGGTAGCCGGGAAGAGACCCAGTACTTC.

This clone has just a few counts. The DNA of the CDR3 is TGTGCCAGCAGTGGACCGCAGGGGGTCAACGAGCAGTACTTC. It specifies CASSGPQGVNEQYF. The chain links TRBV2 to TRBJ2-7, with 7 bases that match TRBD1. In germline, CDR1 is SNHLY, CDR2 FYNNEI. Trimming at V came to 4 bases and at J to 5 bases, leaving 8 bases not matched to a gene. The CDR3 has 14 amino acids.

The rearrangement links TRBV7-6 to TRBJ2-2; D remains unclear. V lost 4 bases and J lost 0, with 3 bases in between. CDR1 is SGHVS, CDR2 FNYEAQ, per germline. The CDR3 is 13 residues long. The CDR3 region is CASSSANTGELFF. The CDR3 coding sequence is TGTGCCAGCAGCTCCGCGAACACCGGGGAGCTGTTTTTT. Using reference TRBV7-6 and TRBJ2-2 for the parts outside the CDR3, the full variable domain is GAGVSQSPRYKVTKRGQDVALRCDPISGHVSLYWYRQALGQGPEFLTYFNYEAQQDKSGLPNDRFSAERPEGSISTLTIQRTEQRDSAMYRCASSSANTGELFFGEGSRLTVL.

The chain employs TRBV5-4 and TRBJ2-7, with 8 bases fitting TRBD1. The CDR3 has 13 amino acids. The ends lost 4 bases at V and 3 bases at J; junction bases unmatched: 3. In germline, CDR1 is SGHNT, CDR2 YYREEE (reference sequence). CDR3 sequence: CASSRDRFYEQYF. The DNA for the CDR3 is TGTGCCAGCAGCCGGGACAGGTTCTACGAGCAGTACTTC.

The V gene is TRBV7-7, the J gene TRBJ2-2; 9 bases match TRBD1. CDR1 is SSHAT and CDR2 is FNYEAQ in the germline V gene (reference sequence). The CDR3 sequence is 15 residues long. Losses at the gene ends were 4 bases for V and 5 bases for J; bases not matched to a gene: 5. The CDR3 nucleotides read TGTGCCAGCAGCTCCGGGACAGGGTCTACCGGGGAGCTGTTTTTT. Translated: CASSSGTGSTGELFF.

V is TRBV28 and J is TRBJ2-1; 7 bases align to TRBD1. This CDR3 is 13 amino acids long. J was trimmed by 6 bases and V by 10 bases; bases with no gene match: 9. Germline CDR1 MDHEN, CDR2 SYDVKM. DNA for the CDR3: TGTGCCATCAAGGTTCGACAGGGCAATGAGCAGTTCTTC. It translates to CAIKVRQGNEQFF.

This chain links TRBV2 with TRBJ2-5, with 8 positions matching TRBD1. The J call is doubtful: the DNA matches TRBJ2-7 better. The V gene's germline CDR1 is SNHLY and CDR2 FYNNEI. CDR3 size: 14 residues. CDR3 sequence: CASSRQGSSYEQYF. For the CDR3, the DNA is TGTGCCAGCAGTCGACAGGGGAGCTCCTACGAGCAGTACTTC.

The V gene is TRBV9, the J gene TRBJ1-3; a weak D match, TRBD1 (6 bases). Germline V gene sequence: CDR1 SGDLS, CDR2 YYNGEE. V shed 0 bases and J shed 0 bases, with 13 bases lying between them. This CDR3 region has 17 residues. The CDR3 reads CASSVASRDNSGNTIYF. The CDR3 DNA is TGTGCCAGCAGCGTAGCTAGTCGGGACAACTCTGGAAACACCATATATTTT. Full variable domain (rest looked up from reference TRBV9 and TRBJ1-3): DSGVTQTPKHLITATGQRVTLRCSPRSGDLSVYWYQQSLDQGLQFLIQYYNGEERAKGNILERFSAQQFPDLHSELNLSSLELGDSALYFCASSVASRDNSGNTIYFGEGSWLTVV.

The chain uses TRBV28 and TRBJ1-5; D is ambiguous. The CDR3 spans 14 residues. The germline V gene has CDR1 MDHEN and CDR2 SYDVKM. Trimming stripped 1 base from V and 4 bases from J, with 8 bases between. The CDR3 protein is CASSLFSVNQPQHF. Written as DNA, the CDR3 is TGTGCCAGCAGTTTATTCTCAGTTAATCAGCCCCAGCATTTT. Drawing the rest from reference TRBV28 and TRBJ1-5, the complete variable domain is DVKVTQSSRYLVKRTGEKVFLECVQDMDHENMFWYRQDPGLGLRLIYFSYDVKMKEKGDIPEGYSVSREKKERFSLILESASTNQTSMYLCASSLFSVNQPQHFGDGTRLSIL.

The chain joins TRBV7-9 to TRBJ2-1; TRBD2 matches 8 bases. CDR3 size: 15 residues. Germline-derived CDR1 and CDR2 are SEHNR and FQNEAQ (reference sequence). The V and J ends lost 2 bases and 4 bases, in that order; junction bases with no gene match: 4. The DNA of the CDR3 is TGTGCCAGCAGCTTATTAACGGGGGGGTACAATGAGCAGTTCTTC. It specifies CASSLLTGGYNEQFF. The full variable domain, with the rest looked up from reference TRBV7-9 and TRBJ2-1, is DTGVSQNPRHKITKRGQNVTFRCDPISEHNRLYWYRQTLGQGPEFLTYFQNEAQLEKSRLLSDRFSAERPKGSFSTLEIQRTEQGDSAMYLCASSLLTGGYNEQFFGPGTRLTVL.

V usage is TRBV27 and J usage is TRBJ2-7, with D perhaps TRBD1 (6 bases). CDR1 is MNHEY and CDR2 is SMNVEV in the germline V gene (reference sequence). V was clipped by 6 bases and J by 3 bases, with 12 bases between them. This CDR3 has 13 residues. The CDR3 DNA is TGTGCCAGCAGCATAGGACAGTACTACGAGCAGTACTTC. This translates into CASSIGQYYEQYF.

The rearrangement uses TRBV19 and TRBJ2-2; maybe TRBD2 (6 bases). The V end lost 3 bases, the J end lost 2 bases, and 13 bases lay between the germline ends. This CDR3 has 16 residues. Germline lookup yields CDR1 LNHDA and CDR2 SQIVND (reference sequence). The CDR3 DNA reads as TGTGCCAGTAGTATTGGGAAGGGGACTAACACCGGGGAGCTGTTTTTT. This gives the protein CASSIGKGTNTGELFF. Together with reference TRBV19 and TRBJ2-2, the CDR3 gives the full variable domain: DGGITQSPKYLFRKEGQNVTLSCEQNLNHDAMYWYRQDPGQGLRLIYYSQIVNDFQKGDIAEGYSVSREKKESFPLTVTSAQKNPTAFYLCASSIGKGTNTGELFFGEGSRLTVL.

Concerning this clone: The CDR3 ends on some other residue instead of the conserved phenylalanine or tryptophan, so this is likely a read error. No DNA is shown, since the ends of the CDR3 on it are uncertain; the CDR3 is the one TCRdb lists. The chain uses TRBV6-5 and TRBJ1-4. Termini included, the CDR3 measures 12 amino acids. Germline-derived CDR1 and CDR2 are MNHEY and SVGAGI. CDR3 region: CASSSPGGAKVY.

V is TRBV28 and J is TRBJ1-1; D unclear. The CDR3 runs 14 residues. V lost 2 bases, J lost 4 bases, and 11 bases lay in between. The germline V gene has CDR1 MDHEN and CDR2 SYDVKM. The CDR3 DNA is TGTGCCAGCAGTTTAGCAGATCCTCGCACTGAAGCTTTCTTT. Its protein product is CASSLADPRTEAFF.

The chain uses TRBV28 and TRBJ2-3; D gene unclear. Trimming took off 7 bases at V and 3 bases at J, with 11 bases between the two ends. The CDR3 sequence is 13 residues long. The V gene's germline CDR1 is MDHEN and CDR2 SYDVKM. CDR3 region: CASMGPQTDTQYF. The DNA for the CDR3 is TGTGCCAGCATGGGCCCCCAAACAGATACGCAGTATTTT. The full variable domain, rest sourced from reference TRBV28 and TRBJ2-3, is DVKVTQSSRYLVKRTGEKVFLECVQDMDHENMFWYRQDPGLGLRLIYFSYDVKMKEKGDIPEGYSVSREKKERFSLILESASTNQTSMYLCASMGPQTDTQYFGPGTRLTVL.

The J gene is TRBJ1-6, the V gene TRBV7-9; D uncertain. From germline, CDR1 is SEHNR and CDR2 FQNEAQ (reference sequence). There are 11 residues in the CDR3. V was trimmed by 5 bases and J by 7 bases, leaving 3 bases between them. CDR3 DNA sequence: TGTGCCAGCAGCCGGAATTCACCCCTCCACTTT. It yields the protein CASSRNSPLHF. Using reference TRBV7-9 and TRBJ1-6 for the parts outside the CDR3, the full variable domain is DTGVSQNPRHKITKRGQNVTFRCDPISEHNRLYWYRQTLGQGPEFLTYFQNEAQLEKSRLLSDRFSAERPKGSFSTLEIQRTEQGDSAMYLCASSRNSPLHFGNGTRLTVT.

The CDR3 loop reads CASSLVAGGTGELFF. CDR3 bases: TGTGCCAGCAGCTTAGTTGCGGGGGGCACCGGGGAGCTGTTTTTT. This chain joins TRBV7-7 and TRBJ2-2; 8 bases are shared with TRBD2. CDR3 size: 15 residues. From germline, CDR1 is SSHAT and CDR2 FNYEAQ (reference sequence). The V and J ends lost 1 base and 4 bases, in that order; junction bases with no gene match: 2.

V usage is TRBV7-9 and J usage is TRBJ2-1, with 10 bases aligning to TRBD2. There are 14 residues in the CDR3. Germline V lookup: CDR1 SEHNR, CDR2 FQNEAQ (reference sequence). The J segment lost 6 bases and the V segment lost 5 bases, leaving 4 bases of the junction unmatched. The DNA for the CDR3 is TGTGCCAGCAGCCCTAGCGGGAGAAGCAATGAGCAGTTCTTC. It encodes CASSPSGRSNEQFF.

The chain couples TRBV27 to TRBJ2-2; 7 bases match TRBD2. V shed 7 bases, J shed 1 base, and the junction held 9 bases outside the gene matches. The CDR3 consists of 16 residues. CDR1 is MNHEY and CDR2 is SMNVEV in the germline V gene (reference sequence). CDR3 DNA: TGTGCCAGCACCATTAAGGCTAGCGGGAACACCGGGGAGCTGTTTTTT. It translates to CASTIKASGNTGELFF.

The V gene is TRBV6-1, the J gene TRBJ1-3; the D gene is possibly TRBD1 (5 bases). Germline V CDR1 and CDR2: MNHNS, SASEGT. The V end lost 2 bases, the J end lost 0 bases, and 8 bases lay between the germline ends. The CDR3 has 15 residues. CDR3 DNA: TGTGCCAGCAGTGAACGGGGGTACTCTGGAAACACCATATATTTT. Translated: CASSERGYSGNTIYF.